This T cell receptor beta chain comes out of a study of cytomegalovirus exposure and HLA in healthy donors. Overall study results and limits: It was shown in a later analysis that HLA-associated TCR beta chains were more clonally expanded than other, equally common chains. An analysis done earlier found most TCR beta V segments productive about 87% or about 30% of the time. Later genetic work tied a missense DCLRE1C variant to beta-chain V and J trimming. Most CMV-associated TCR beta chains appeared HLA-restricted in a later analysis.

As regards this clone: The antigen is unknown.

Use of 60 Vbeta and 13 Jbeta primers characterized the PCR. Assay: immunoSEQ multiplex PCR; the TCRdb copy retains only in-frame clones and omits some. Of over 80,000 clones listed, about 80% were seen once; the top ten hold approximately 15%. This TCR derives from a man aged 55 to 70 in good health and CMV-seropositive. Sequencing was done on a sample of PBMCs.

The CDR3 protein is CASSLDRGGELFF. As DNA, the CDR3 is TGTGCCAGCAGCTTAGACAGGGGAGGGGAGCTGTTTTTT. J is TRBJ2-2 and V is TRBV11-2; D may be TRBD1 (6 bases). Per germline, CDR1 SGHAT and CDR2 FQNNGV. Trimming removed 0 bases at V and 8 bases at J, with 7 bases between. There are 13 residues in the CDR3.